Presented here are 26 T cell receptor beta chains from one specimen sequenced in a study of PD-L1 blockade in urothelial cancer. Assay used: immunoSEQ multiplex PCR; TCRdb lists only in-frame clones, some missing. Among approximately 100,000 clones listed, about 91% were seen once. The specimen comprised PBMCs, sampled around atezolizumab (anti-PD-L1) treatment. The receptors stem from a woman older than 75 with urothelial cancer.

V and J are TRBV19 and TRBJ2-7; D is unresolved. There are 14 residues in the CDR3. The V end was cut by 5 bases, the J end by 3 bases, with 14 bases between. Germline loops: CDR1 LNHDA, CDR2 SQIVND (reference sequence). CDR3 sequence (DNA): TGTGCCAGTAGTCCCCCCGGTAAATTCTACGAGCAGTACTTC. Protein sequence: CASSPPGKFYEQYF.

The V and J genes are TRBV7-3 and TRBJ1-1; no clear D. CDR1 SGHTA and CDR2 FQGTGA come from the germline V gene. V gave up 5 bases and J gave up 4 bases, with 14 bases separating them. The CDR3 is 14 amino acids. The CDR3 DNA reads as TGTGCCAGCAGCCTAGATCGTTGGAGCACTGAAGCTTTCTTT. Translating it yields CASSLDRWSTEAFF.

The chain recombines TRBV5-1 with TRBJ1-4; D remains unclear. The germline V gene has CDR1 SGHRS and CDR2 YFSETQ. The CDR3 covers 14 residues. Trimming removed 0 bases at V and 6 bases at J, with 9 bases between. The CDR3 spells CASSLGGLDEKLFF. The CDR3 nucleotides are TGCGCCAGCAGCTTGGGAGGGCTGGATGAAAAACTGTTTTTT. Full variable domain (missing parts from reference TRBV5-1 and TRBJ1-4): KAGVTQTPRYLIKTRGQQVTLSCSPISGHRSVSWYQQTPGQGLQFLFEYFSETQRNKGNFPGRFSGRQFSNSRSEMNVSTLELGDSALYLCASSLGGLDEKLFFGSGTQLSVL.

This clone has more than one count but fewer than ten. V is TRBV15 and J is TRBJ2-3, with unresolved D. The CDR3 contains 15 residues. The V gene's germline CDR1 is LNHNV and CDR2 YYDKDF (reference sequence). Deletions cut 5 bases from V and 3 bases from J, with 15 bases between. CDR3 sequence: CATSPYHSETDTQYF. In DNA, the CDR3 is TGTGCCACCAGCCCCTATCACAGTGAGACAGATACGCAGTATTTT. The variable domain in full, completed from reference TRBV15 and TRBJ2-3, reads DAMVIQNPRYQVTQFGKPVTLSCSQTLNHNVMYWYQQKSSQAPKLLFHYYDKDFNNEADTPDNFQSRRPNTSFCFLDIRSPGLGDTAMYLCATSPYHSETDTQYFGPGTRLTVL.

The chain has TRBV5-4 and TRBJ1-1; 7 bases line up with TRBD1. This CDR3 spans 18 amino acids. V shed 0 bases and J 0 bases; nucleotides not matched to a gene: 11. Germline values: CDR1 SGHNT, CDR2 YYREEE (reference sequence). The CDR3, as DNA: TGTGCCAGCAGCTTGGTGTTAGGGGGCCCCCTCATGAACACTGAAGCTTTCTTT. It is translated as CASSLVLGGPLMNTEAFF.

V gene TRBV7-9 combines with J gene TRBJ1-4; D remains ambiguous. There are 15 residues in the CDR3. In germline, CDR1 is SEHNR, CDR2 FQNEAQ (reference sequence). V was clipped by 5 bases and J by 0 bases, with 10 bases between them. CDR3 DNA sequence: TGTGCCAGCAGCACACGTCTGGCAACTAATGAAAAACTGTTTTTT. Amino acids: CASSTRLATNEKLFF.

The V gene is TRBV4-2, the J gene TRBJ1-2, with 10 nucleotides matching TRBD1. Germline V CDR1 and CDR2: LGHNA, YNFKEQ. The CDR3 is 16 residues long. V was clipped by 3 bases and J by 5 bases; unmatched bases: 9. CDR3 DNA sequence: TGTGCCAGCAGCCAGACGCCGGGACAGGGGAGTTATGGCTACACCTTC. It is translated as CASSQTPGQGSYGYTF.

Only one count was recorded for this clone. The V call is TRBV5-1, the J call TRBJ1-4; D gene ambiguous. This CDR3 is 15 amino acids long. CDR1 is SGHRS, CDR2 YFSETQ, per germline. V lost 0 bases, J lost 4 bases, and 10 bases lay in between. The CDR3 DNA reads TGCGCCAGCAGCTTGGTGGGCTCGGTTAATGAAAAACTGTTTTTT. Its protein product is CASSLVGSVNEKLFF.

The chain employs TRBV19 and TRBJ1-5; perhaps TRBD1 as D (5 bases). Looked up from germline, CDR1 is LNHDA and CDR2 is SQIVND (reference sequence). This CDR3 contains 13 residues. The CDR3, as DNA: TGTCCCCACATTGACAGAAACAATCAGCCCCAGCATTTT. Translating gives CPHIDRNNQPQHF.

The genes are TRBV6-4 and TRBJ2-1; 11 nucleotides align to TRBD1. The CDR3 runs 15 residues. The J segment lost 8 bases and the V segment lost 6 bases, leaving 9 bases of the junction unmatched. In germline, CDR1 is MRHNA, CDR2 SNTAGT. The CDR3 nucleotides are TGTGCCAGCAGCTGGGGACAGGGGGTACCCGATGAGCAGTTCTTC. It yields the protein CASSWGQGVPDEQFF.

In its sample, this clone was seen a few times. V is TRBV9 and J is TRBJ1-3; 8 positions match TRBD1. The length of the CDR3 is 15 residues. Germline V gene data show CDR1 as SGDLS and CDR2 as YYNGEE. After removal of 5 bases from V and 4 bases from J, the junction contained 8 bases not matched to a gene. The chain's CDR3 is CASSDRDRFGNTIYF. The CDR3 DNA reads as TGTGCCAGCAGTGACCGGGACAGGTTCGGAAACACCATATATTTT.

This chain uses TRBV4-1 with TRBJ2-5, with a tentative D call TRBD1 (5 bases). Looked up from germline, CDR1 is MGHRA and CDR2 is YSYEKL. The CDR3 sequence is 15 residues long. The V and J ends lost 2 bases and 1 base respectively, with 11 bases between them. The CDR3 loop reads CASSQHLRVQETQYF. Written as DNA, the CDR3 is TGCGCCAGCAGCCAACACCTCAGGGTCCAAGAGACCCAGTACTTC.

The chain carries TRBV19 and TRBJ2-5; TRBD1 aligns across 7 bases. Trimming cost V 3 bases and J 3 bases; bases outside gene matches: 4. There are 14 residues in the CDR3. The germline gives CDR1 LNHDA, CDR2 SQIVND (reference sequence). Here the CDR3 reads CASSMGDREETQYF. The CDR3, as DNA: TGTGCCAGTAGTATGGGGGACAGAGAAGAGACCCAGTACTTC. The entire variable domain, with the rest obtained from reference TRBV19 and TRBJ2-5, is as follows: DGGITQSPKYLFRKEGQNVTLSCEQNLNHDAMYWYRQDPGQGLRLIYYSQIVNDFQKGDIAEGYSVSREKKESFPLTVTSAQKNPTAFYLCASSMGDREETQYFGPGTRLLVL.

The CDR3 spells CASSTDSPLSSYNEQFF. CDR3 DNA sequence: TGCGCCAGCAGCACTGACTCCCCACTGAGCTCCTACAATGAGCAGTTCTTC. The chain is built from TRBV5-1 and TRBJ2-1; D gene ambiguous. V lost 4 bases and J lost 0, with 17 bases in between. Germline V gene lookup returns CDR1 SGHRS and CDR2 YFSETQ. The CDR3 has 17 residues.

The chain joins TRBV5-6 to TRBJ2-3, with D possibly TRBD2 on 6 matching bases. V was pared by 1 base and J by 0 bases, with 18 bases between. There are 18 residues in the CDR3. Per germline, CDR1 SGHDT and CDR2 YYEEEE. CDR3 sequence reads: CASSLYVFRDLSTDTQYF. The DNA for the CDR3 is TGTGCCAGCAGCTTGTACGTATTCCGGGACTTGAGCACAGATACGCAGTATTTT.

The genes are TRBV28 and TRBJ1-5, with D tentatively TRBD1 (6 bases). The CDR3 is 16 residues long. Germline values: CDR1 MDHEN, CDR2 SYDVKM. Deletions cut 1 base from V and 4 bases from J, with 14 bases between. The CDR3, as DNA: TGTGCCAGCAGTTTATCGACAGGCCAATCTAATCAGCCCCAGCATTTT. Amino acids: CASSLSTGQSNQPQHF.

The count of this clone is one. This rearrangement joins TRBV6-1 to TRBJ2-1, with TRBD1 identical over 7 bases. This CDR3 has 14 residues. The J segment lost 8 bases and the V segment lost 8 bases, leaving 12 bases of the junction unmatched. Germline V gene sequence: CDR1 MNHNS, CDR2 SASEGT. The CDR3 coding sequence is TGTGCCAGCCGCACGGGACAGCGGTCCGATGAGCAGTTCTTC. Its translation: CASRTGQRSDEQFF.

This clone has a single count. This chain connects TRBV25-1 to TRBJ2-3; D unresolved. V shed 6 bases and J shed 0 bases, with 13 bases lying between them. Looked up from germline, CDR1 is MGHDK and CDR2 is SYGVNS. The CDR3 sequence is 15 residues long. The CDR3 spells CASSRRPGSTDTQYF. The CDR3 DNA sequence: TGTGCCAGCAGCCGCCGACCGGGTAGCACAGATACGCAGTATTTT.

V and J are TRBV5-6 and TRBJ1-1, with TRBD1 matching 10 bases. J gave up 11 bases and V 3 bases, and 10 bases lay outside the gene matches. This CDR3 is built from 14 residues. The germline V gene encodes CDR1 SGHDT and CDR2 YYEEEE. The CDR3 DNA follows: TGTGCCAGCAGCTCACGCAGACAGGGGGCAGAGGCTTTCTTT. It encodes CASSSRRQGAEAFF. The complete variable domain, with remaining parts taken from reference TRBV5-6 and TRBJ1-1, reads DAGVTQSPTHLIKTRGQQVTLRCSPKSGHDTVSWYQQALGQGPQFIFQYYEEEERQRGNFPDRFSGHQFPNYSSELNVNALLLGDSALYLCASSSRRQGAEAFFGQGTRLTVV.

V is TRBV5-6 and J is TRBJ1-5, with 12 bases matching TRBD1. The germline CDR1 and CDR2 sequences are SGHDT and YYEEEE. Trimming took 4 bases from V and 0 from J; bases not matched to a gene: 11. The CDR3 runs 19 residues. CDR3 protein: CASSPEGTGGLYSNQPQHF. The CDR3, as DNA: TGTGCCAGCAGCCCAGAGGGGACAGGGGGCCTTTATAGCAATCAGCCCCAGCATTTT.

CDR3: CASSLGQGTVGYTF. In DNA, the CDR3 is TGTGCCAGCAGCCTGGGACAGGGGACAGTTGGCTACACCTTC. The chain carries TRBV28 and TRBJ1-2; 10 bases are shared with TRBD1. CDR1 is MDHEN, CDR2 SYDVKM, per germline. The ends lost 6 bases at V and 7 bases at J; junction bases unmatched: 8. The CDR3 has 14 residues.

This rearrangement joins TRBV6-1 to TRBJ1-4; the match to TRBD1 covers 7 bases. The germline V gene encodes CDR1 MNHNS and CDR2 SASEGT. Trimming took 6 bases from V and 3 from J; bases not matched to a gene: 4. The CDR3 is made up of 14 amino acids. CDR3 amino acids: CASSPRGANEKLFF. The CDR3 DNA follows: TGTGCCAGCAGCCCCAGGGGGGCTAATGAAAAACTGTTTTTT.

The V and J genes are TRBV28 and TRBJ1-5, with D perhaps matching TRBD1 (6 bases). This CDR3 is built from 16 residues. CDR1 is MDHEN and CDR2 is SYDVKM in the germline V gene. V was shortened by 3 bases and J by 0 bases, with 12 bases between the two germline ends. CDR3 sequence: CASSFGTSYSNQPQHF. CDR3 DNA sequence: TGTGCCAGCAGTTTCGGGACATCTTATAGCAATCAGCCCCAGCATTTT.

The chain employs TRBV6-6 and TRBJ2-1, with 9 nucleotides matching TRBD1. Germline assignment: CDR1 MNHNY and CDR2 SVGAGI (reference sequence). The CDR3 contains 13 residues. Unmatched junction bases numbered 7, after V lost 9 bases and J lost 7 bases. The CDR3 reads CASGGGQGNEQFF. CDR3 DNA: TGTGCCAGTGGGGGCGGACAGGGGAATGAGCAGTTCTTC.

This chain uses TRBV27 with TRBJ2-3; 11 bases agree with TRBD2. The CDR3 contains 16 residues. V was pared by 5 bases and J by 2 bases, with 6 bases of the junction left unmatched. Germline values: CDR1 MNHEY, CDR2 SMNVEV (reference sequence). The CDR3 sequence: CASSITSGRITDTQYF. CDR3 nucleotides: TGTGCCAGCAGTATAACTAGCGGGAGAATCACAGATACGCAGTATTTT.

The rearrangement uses TRBV9 and TRBJ2-2, with TRBD2 matching over 10 bases. Trimming at V came to 3 bases and at J to 7 bases, leaving 6 bases not matched to a gene. This CDR3 has 15 amino acids. Germline V gene sequence: CDR1 SGDLS, CDR2 YYNGEE. CDR3 sequence: CASSDVLAGVGELFF. The CDR3 region has the DNA TGTGCCAGCAGCGACGTCCTAGCGGGAGTCGGGGAGCTGTTTTTT.